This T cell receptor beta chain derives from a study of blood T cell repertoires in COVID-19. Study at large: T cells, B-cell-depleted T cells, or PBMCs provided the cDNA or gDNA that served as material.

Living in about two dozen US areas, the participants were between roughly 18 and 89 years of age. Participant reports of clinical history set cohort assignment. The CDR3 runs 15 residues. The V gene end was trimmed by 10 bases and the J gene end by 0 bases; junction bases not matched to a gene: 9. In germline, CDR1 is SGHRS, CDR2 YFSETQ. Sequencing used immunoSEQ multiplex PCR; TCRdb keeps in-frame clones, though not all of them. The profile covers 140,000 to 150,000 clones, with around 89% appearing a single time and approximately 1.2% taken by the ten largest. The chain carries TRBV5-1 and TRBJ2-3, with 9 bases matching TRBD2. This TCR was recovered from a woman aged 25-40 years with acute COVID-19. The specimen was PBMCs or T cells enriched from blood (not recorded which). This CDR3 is CASGRSGGSTDTQYF. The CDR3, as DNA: TGCGCCTCCGGCCGGAGCGGGGGGAGCACAGATACGCAGTATTTT.